Reported below is one T cell receptor (beta chain). Its matching antigen is unknown. This specimen belongs to a study of cytomegalovirus exposure and HLA in healthy donors. Study observations and caveats: A later analysis linked a missense variant in DCLRE1C to the trimming of TCR beta V and J genes. Most TCR beta V segments were productive about 90% or about 30% of the time in an earlier analysis.

Between the trimmed V and J ends, which lost 5 bases and 3 bases, there was a span of 13 bases. Per the germline V gene, CDR1 is SQVTM and CDR2 is ANQGSEA. The CDR3 runs to 13 residues. The study ran its PCR with 60 Vbeta and 13 Jbeta primers. Clones were read by immunoSEQ multiplex PCR, and TCRdb kept only the in-frame ones, dropping some. The sample carries around 130,000 clones, roughly four fifths recorded once. This chain links TRBV29-1 with TRBJ1-1; weak D call: TRBD1 (5 bases). Sequenced: PBMCs. This receptor was taken from a woman under 30 in good health and CMV-seronegative. Here the CDR3 DNA reads TGCAGCGTTTCCGCGGGGGTCGACACTGAAGCTTTCTTT. Translation: CSVSAGVDTEAFF.